The 21 T cell receptor beta chains in this list originate from one sample, sequenced in a study of T cells in Graves' hyperthyroidism and ophthalmopathy. RNA transcripts provided the source from which TCR beta CDR3 regions were amplified. With the HTBI primer set, the TCR CDR3 went through a first round of RT-PCR. Via MiXCR, TCRdb re-called the multiplex PCR reads, giving one row per CDR3 protein. The sample has around 300,000 distinct CDR3 sequences; around 15% are singletons. Sample: blood. These receptor sequences come from a woman in her forties with Graves' ophthalmopathy.

As regards this clonotype: One end of the junction fails to match germline, which may point to a read error. The rearrangement links TRBV28 to TRBJ2-1; either TRBD1 or TRBD2 may fit D (5 bases each). Germline CDR1 reads MDHEN; CDR2 reads SYDVKM. This CDR3 is built from 16 residues. The chain's CDR3 is CASGFPGRATGNEQFF. Written as DNA, the CDR3 is TGTGCCAGCGGTTTCCCGGGCAGGGCTACGGGAAATGAGCAGTTCTTC.

This chain joins TRBV4-1 and TRBJ2-7; D not certain. V was shortened by 3 bases and J by 6 bases, with 15 bases between the two germline ends. The germline gives CDR1 MGHRA, CDR2 YSYEKL. CDR3 length: 14 amino acids. In nucleotides, the CDR3 is TGCGCCAGCAGCCAGTCAGGTCTGATTTTCGAGCAGTACTTC. Translation gives CASSQSGLIFEQYF.

This clonotype has at least ten counts. The CDR3: CSVVGTGGRYTF. CDR3 DNA: TGCAGCGTTGTGGGGACAGGGGGGCGCTACACCTTC. The chain links TRBV29-1 to TRBJ1-2; 11 bases are a match to TRBD1. This CDR3 contains 12 residues. V was pared by 4 bases and J by 9 bases, with 4 bases of the junction left unmatched. The V gene's germline CDR1 is SQVTM and CDR2 ANQGSEA.

This clonotype appeared many times. V gene TRBV3-1 combines with J gene TRBJ1-4; D remains unclear. Looked up from germline, CDR1 is LGHDT and CDR2 is YNNKEL (reference sequence). V gave up 1 base and J gave up 3 bases, with 12 bases separating them. This CDR3 spans 16 amino acids. DNA of the CDR3: TGTGCCAGCAGCCAAGTGGGAGGAGGCCCTAATGAAAAACTGTTTTTT. Amino acid sequence: CASSQVGGGPNEKLFF.

This clonotype was observed at least ten times. This chain links TRBV6-1 with TRBJ1-4; D ambiguous. CDR1 is MNHNS, CDR2 SASEGT, per germline. The CDR3 is 11 residues long. Trimming cost V 7 bases and J 7 bases, with 7 bases left between them. The DNA for the CDR3 is TGTGCCAGCATCCAAGGTGAAAAACTGTTTTTT. Its protein is CASIQGEKLFF.

This clonotype appeared a few times. J is TRBJ2-7 and V is TRBV3-1; TRBD2 agrees at 10 bases. Germline lookup yields CDR1 LGHDT and CDR2 YNNKEL (reference sequence). V was pared by 5 bases and J by 6 bases, with 13 bases of the junction left unmatched. The CDR3 consists of 16 residues. CDR3 protein: CASSDLGAGGYAEQYF. CDR3 sequence (DNA): TGTGCCAGCAGCGACCTCGGAGCGGGGGGGTATGCCGAGCAGTACTTC.

The rearrangement uses TRBV19 and TRBJ2-7; a possible D gene is TRBD1 (6 bases). CDR1 is LNHDA, CDR2 SQIVND, per germline (reference sequence). V lost 2 bases, J lost 2 bases, and 7 bases lay in between. The CDR3 spans 13 residues. In DNA form, the CDR3 reads TGTGCCAGTAGTATAAACAGGGCCTACGAGCAGTACTTC. It is translated as CASSINRAYEQYF.

This clonotype showed up just a few times. The chain links TRBV6-1 to TRBJ1-1, with a tentative D call TRBD1 (6 bases). CDR3 size: 15 residues. V lost 2 bases to trimming and J lost 6 bases, with 16 bases between them. CDR1 and CDR2 from the germline V gene are MNHNS and SASEGT. The CDR3, as DNA: TGTGCCAGCAGTGAAACATACAGGGTGGGCGCTGAAGCTTTCTTT. Encoded protein: CASSETYRVGAEAFF.

This clonotype appeared many times. The rearrangement joins TRBV20-1 to TRBJ2-7; TRBD1 agrees at 8 bases. This CDR3 region has 14 residues. Germline assignment: CDR1 DFQATT and CDR2 SNEGSKA (reference sequence). The ends lost 1 base at V and 5 bases at J; junction bases unmatched: 7. DNA of the CDR3: TGCAGTGCTAGAGTGGCCGACAGGGGTCACGAGCAGTACTTC. Translated, it gives CSARVADRGHEQYF.

This clonotype was seen many times. The rearrangement uses TRBV20-1 and TRBJ1-1; TRBD1 is a possible D gene (5 bases). V was shortened by 0 bases and J by 1 base, with 12 bases between the two germline ends. Germline CDR1 DFQATT, CDR2 SNEGSKA (reference sequence). This CDR3 is 15 amino acids long. CDR3 amino acids: CSARDGTGRNTEAFF. The CDR3 DNA is TGCAGTGCTAGAGATGGGACGGGGAGGAACACTGAAGCTTTCTTT.

This clonotype has at least ten counts. The V and J genes are TRBV7-9 and TRBJ1-1; 7 positions match TRBD1. The J segment lost 4 bases and the V segment lost 6 bases, leaving 2 bases of the junction unmatched. The CDR3 loop spans 12 amino acids. CDR1 and CDR2 from the germline V gene are SEHNR and FQNEAQ (reference sequence). CDR3 region: CASRGQLTEAFF. The CDR3 nucleotides read TGTGCCAGCAGGGGACAGCTCACTGAAGCTTTCTTT.

This clonotype was counted at least ten times. This chain uses TRBV6-1 with TRBJ1-1; the D is unclear. Trimming removed 2 bases from V and 0 bases from J, with 16 bases in between. Germline V gene sequence: CDR1 MNHNS, CDR2 SASEGT. CDR3 size: 17 residues. The CDR3: CASSERGSGSLNTEAFF. The DNA for the CDR3 is TGTGCCAGCAGTGAAAGAGGGTCGGGCAGCCTGAACACTGAAGCTTTCTTT.

This clonotype was seen at least ten times. The CDR3 is CSARRSGGPYNEQFF. CDR3 DNA: TGCAGCGCTCGGCGTTCGGGGGGCCCCTACAATGAGCAGTTCTTC. The chain combines TRBV29-1 with TRBJ2-1; D may be TRBD2 (7 bases). The V gene's germline CDR1 is SQVTM and CDR2 ANQGSEA. V lost 7 bases, J lost 2 bases, and 18 bases lay in between. This CDR3 spans 15 amino acids.

This clonotype was picked up many times. The V and J genes are TRBV7-2 and TRBJ1-1, with 7 bases aligning to TRBD1. The junction had 10 bases not matched to a gene; V was cut back by 5 bases and J by 4 bases. The CDR3 spans 15 residues. The germline gives CDR1 SGHTA, CDR2 FQGNSA. This CDR3 is CASSVKTGKSTEAFF. CDR3 nucleotides: TGTGCCAGCAGCGTAAAGACAGGGAAGAGCACTGAAGCTTTCTTT. Full variable domain (remainder filled in from reference TRBV7-2 and TRBJ1-1): GAGVSQSPSNKVTEKGKDVELRCDPISGHTALYWYRQSLGQGLEFLIYFQGNSAPDKSGLPSDRFSAERTGGSVSTLTIQRTQQEDSAVYLCASSVKTGKSTEAFFGQGTRLTVV.

This clonotype was found many times. The rearrangement links TRBV20-1 to TRBJ2-3; 9 nucleotides line up with TRBD1. Germline V gene sequence: CDR1 DFQATT, CDR2 SNEGSKA (reference sequence). After removal of 0 bases from V and 4 bases from J, the junction contained 11 bases not matched to a gene. The CDR3 spans 17 residues. CDR3 residues: CSARDTPGQGRADTQYF. The CDR3 DNA follows: TGCAGTGCTAGAGACACTCCCGGACAGGGGAGGGCAGATACGCAGTATTTT.

In its sample, this clonotype was seen many times. V is TRBV2 and J is TRBJ2-2; D is uncertain. This CDR3 is 12 amino acids long. Trimming left V 5 bases short and J 0 bases short, with 1 base between. Germline CDR1 SNHLY, CDR2 FYNNEI. CDR3 nucleotides: TGTGCCAGCAGTTCGAACACCGGGGAGCTGTTTTTT. It codes for CASSSNTGELFF.

This clonotype was found a few times. This chain connects TRBV16 to TRBJ1-2, with D tentatively TRBD1 (5 bases). V gave up 5 bases and J gave up 4 bases, with 17 bases separating them. This CDR3 has 15 residues. Germline CDR1 reads KGHSY; CDR2 reads FQNENV. The CDR3 DNA is TGTGCCAGCAGCAAAGAAACAGGAACCGGCTATGGCTACACCTTC. Encoded protein: CASSKETGTGYGYTF.

This clonotype showed up many times. V usage is TRBV7-2 and J usage is TRBJ2-1; 8 bases map to TRBD2. The CDR3 loop spans 16 amino acids. Germline V gene sequence: CDR1 SGHTA, CDR2 FQGNSA. J gave up 0 bases and V 2 bases, and 3 bases lay outside the gene matches. CDR3: CASSLSRGASYNEQFF. The CDR3 DNA follows: TGTGCCAGCAGCTTATCGCGGGGGGCCTCCTACAATGAGCAGTTCTTC.

In this sample, this clonotype turned up a few times. The gene calls are TRBV30 and TRBJ2-1; no reliable D call. V was shortened by 8 bases and J by 0 bases, with 11 bases between the two germline ends. The CDR3 length is 13 residues. CDR1 is GTSNPN, CDR2 SVGIG, per germline (reference sequence). The CDR3 spells CALAVSSYNEQFF. CDR3 coding DNA: TGTGCCCTCGCAGTGAGCTCCTACAATGAGCAGTTCTTC.

V usage is TRBV7-2 and J usage is TRBJ2-6; D not certain. Germline lookup yields CDR1 SGHTA and CDR2 FQGNSA. The length of the CDR3 is 15 residues. Trimming pared 5 bases from V and 4 bases from J, leaving 12 bases between. The CDR3 nucleotides are TGTGCCAGCAGCCCCAGTGGGTCCGGGGCCAACGTCCTGACTTTC. Its translation is CASSPSGSGANVLTF.

V gene TRBV7-3 combines with J gene TRBJ2-2; TRBD2 matches 13 bases. The CDR3 is 21 residues long. Losses at the gene ends were 0 bases for V and 1 base for J; bases not matched to a gene: 11. In germline, CDR1 is SGHTA, CDR2 FQGTGA. In nucleotides, the CDR3 is TGTGCCAGCAGCTTAACGCCGACTAGCGGGAGGCGTCAAAAGAACACCGGGGAGCTGTTTTTT. Translated, it gives CASSLTPTSGRRQKNTGELFF.